These 25 T cell receptor beta chains came from one sample sequenced in a study of vaccination and CD4 T cells after COVID-19. Treatment specified: roughly 10-day PBMC culture with coronavirus spike peptide pools or control peptides (ViraFEST assay). The antigens these receptors bind are not known. With the Oncomine TCR Beta short-read assay, DNA from cultured CD4+ T cells was sequenced. Each CDR3 protein is one row after TCRdb ran MiXCR on the PCR reads. The sample includes approximately 20,000 distinct CDR3 sequences, 35% to 40% of them seen just once. The sequencing here drew on CD4+ T cells from blood, cultured in vitro, taken before SARS-CoV-2 vaccination. All receptors come from a human donor who had recovered from COVID-19.

A few counts support this clonotype. The chain employs TRBV7-9 and TRBJ1-1; weak D call: TRBD1 (5 bases). CDR3 length equals 12 residues. V was cut by 2 bases and J by 12 bases, with 13 bases left in between. CDR1 SEHNR and CDR2 FQNEAQ come from the germline V gene (reference sequence). The CDR3 coding sequence is TGTGCCAGCAGCTTATTGGGGCGGCGGACTTTCTTT. Its translation is CASSLLGRRTFF.

This chain connects TRBV7-2 to TRBJ1-2; no definite D call. The CDR3 totals 14 residues. CDR1 and CDR2 (germline): SGHTA, FQGNSA. The V and J ends lost 4 bases and 8 bases respectively, with 17 bases between them. Here the CDR3 reads CASSSLPGLGGYTF. As DNA, the CDR3 is TGTGCCAGCAGCTCCCTCCCGGGATTAGGGGGCTACACCTTC.

This chain joins TRBV7-9 and TRBJ2-3; D perhaps matches TRBD1 (6 bases). V was pared by 0 bases and J by 11 bases, with 15 bases between. The CDR3 runs 14 residues. Looked up from germline, CDR1 is SEHNR and CDR2 is FQNEAQ (reference sequence). CDR3 in amino acids: CASSLAGGNGEQYF. DNA for the CDR3: TGTGCCAGCAGCTTAGCAGGGGGAAACGGAGAGCAGTATTTT.

The chain is built from TRBV23-1 and TRBJ1-2; no definite D call. TRBV23-1 is designated an ORF whose function remains uncertain. Between the trimmed V and J ends, which lost 2 bases and 5 bases, there was a span of 12 bases. The length of the CDR3 is 14 residues. CDR3 nucleotide sequence: TGCGCCAGCAGTCAAGACCGGGCGGCATATGGCTACACCTTC. Translated: CASSQDRAAYGYTF.

This clonotype was observed a few times. The chain carries TRBV28 and TRBJ2-5; no clear D gene. Trimming took off 0 bases at V and 1 base at J, with 6 bases between the two ends. This CDR3 is built from 14 residues. Germline V gene lookup returns CDR1 MDHEN and CDR2 SYDVKM. The CDR3: CASSLWGGQETQYF. For the CDR3, the DNA is TGTGCCAGCAGTTTATGGGGCGGCCAAGAGACCCAGTACTTC.

In regard to this clonotype: A read error may account for a junction end that differs from germline. This chain joins TRBV27 and TRBJ1-6; 11 bases agree with TRBD1. The CDR3 consists of 17 residues. CDR1 is MNHEY and CDR2 is SMNVEV in the germline V gene (reference sequence). CDR3 sequence reads: CAGSLARDRGGNSPLHF. As DNA, the CDR3 is TGTGCCGGCAGTTTAGCCCGGGACAGGGGGGGTAATTCACCCCTCCACTTT.

The CDR3 coding sequence is TGTGCCAGCAGAAACCTAGCGGGGGGCGCCTACGAGCAGTACTTC. Its translation is CASRNLAGGAYEQYF. The V call is TRBV27, the J call TRBJ2-7; 11 nucleotides line up with TRBD2. CDR1 and CDR2 (germline): MNHEY, SMNVEV (reference sequence). V dropped 6 bases and J dropped 2; count of bases not matched to a gene: 6. The CDR3 extends over 15 amino acids.

The rearrangement links TRBV20-1 to TRBJ1-3; no firm D call. The CDR3 sequence is 15 residues long. The V gene's germline CDR1 is DFQATT and CDR2 SNEGSKA (reference sequence). V was cut by 5 bases and J by 0 bases, with 14 bases left in between. The CDR3 reads CSALGNSGSGNTIYF. The CDR3 coding sequence is TGCAGTGCTCTCGGGAACTCCGGCTCTGGAAACACCATATATTTT.

The chain combines TRBV7-2 with TRBJ2-7, with D unclear. This CDR3 is built from 13 residues. Germline assignment: CDR1 SGHTA and CDR2 FQGNSA. Trimming took 2 bases from V and 4 from J, leaving 9 bases between them. In DNA form, the CDR3 reads TGTGCCAGCAGCTTACCTAGTAGTTACGAGCAGTACTTC. Translation gives CASSLPSSYEQYF. The full variable domain, in which reference TRBV7-2 and TRBJ2-7 provide the parts outside the CDR3, is GAGVSQSPSNKVTEKGKDVELRCDPISGHTALYWYRQSLGQGLEFLIYFQGNSAPDKSGLPSDRFSAERTGGSVSTLTIQRTQQEDSAVYLCASSLPSSYEQYFGPGTRLTVT.

The J gene is TRBJ1-2, the V gene TRBV28; D remains ambiguous. Per the germline V gene, CDR1 is MDHEN and CDR2 is SYDVKM. Trimming shortened V by 4 bases and J by 4 bases, and 16 bases separated the two germline ends. This CDR3 comprises 15 residues. The chain's CDR3 is CASSSPLSPRYGYTF. In DNA form, the CDR3 reads TGTGCCAGCAGTTCGCCCCTCTCCCCCCGCTATGGCTACACCTTC.

J is TRBJ1-5 and V is TRBV4-2; D is unresolved. Trimming took 0 bases from V and 3 from J, leaving 9 bases between them. Germline loops: CDR1 LGHNA, CDR2 YNFKEQ. The CDR3 is made up of 15 amino acids. CDR3: CASSQDGEVNQPQHF. The CDR3 nucleotides are TGTGCCAGCAGCCAAGATGGGGAAGTCAATCAGCCCCAGCATTTT.

This sequence joins TRBV14 and TRBJ1-5; D gene uncertain. Germline V CDR1 and CDR2: SGHDN, FVKESK. The CDR3 runs to 15 residues. Trimming left V 0 bases short and J 5 bases short, with 11 bases between. The CDR3 is CASSQDRAADQPQHF. In DNA form, the CDR3 reads TGTGCCAGCAGCCAAGATCGGGCAGCAGATCAGCCCCAGCATTTT.

This rearrangement joins TRBV6-2 or TRBV6-3 to TRBJ1-5; 11 bases are shared with TRBD1. The CDR3 sequence is 17 residues long. The V gene end was trimmed by 5 bases and the J gene end by 0 bases; junction bases not matched to a gene: 6. The germline V gene encodes CDR1 MNHEY and CDR2 SVGEGT. The CDR3 here is CASSLGQGAYSNQPQHF. For the CDR3, the DNA is TGTGCCAGCAGTCTAGGACAGGGGGCGTATAGCAATCAGCCCCAGCATTTT.

This clonotype appeared a single time. V usage is TRBV5-4 and J usage is TRBJ2-3, with 13 bases lining up with TRBD2. CDR3 length: 17 amino acids. Trimming took 5 bases from V and 0 from J; bases not matched to a gene: 6. Per the germline V gene, CDR1 is SGHNT and CDR2 is YYREEE (reference sequence). The CDR3 nucleotides are TGTGCCAGCAGTACGGGACTAGCGGGGATTAGCACAGATACGCAGTATTTT. Translation gives CASSTGLAGISTDTQYF.

This clonotype has a handful of counts. The chain couples TRBV29-1 to TRBJ1-2; D possibly corresponds to TRBD1 (5 bases). CDR1 is SQVTM and CDR2 is ANQGSEA in the germline V gene. The CDR3 covers 13 residues. V was clipped by 7 bases and J by 7 bases, with 19 bases between them. The CDR3 DNA reads as TGCAGCGGCAGGGTAGGAGGTTTGGGTGGCTACACCTTC. Translating it yields CSGRVGGLGGYTF.

This clonotype showed up just a few times. This chain uses TRBV30 with TRBJ2-1; possibly TRBD2 for D (6 bases). Germline V lookup: CDR1 GTSNPN, CDR2 SVGIG (reference sequence). The CDR3 consists of 14 residues. V lost 1 base, J lost 3 bases, and 10 bases lay in between. The CDR3 region is CAWSGGLRYNEQFF. In nucleotides, the CDR3 is TGTGCCTGGAGTGGGGGACTGCGCTACAATGAGCAGTTCTTC.

This clonotype has more than one count but fewer than ten. The gene calls are TRBV7-2 and TRBJ2-7, with D uncertain. The CDR3 is 12 residues long. V lost 5 bases and J lost 5, with 10 bases in between. Germline V gene sequence: CDR1 SGHTA, CDR2 FQGNSA. DNA of the CDR3: TGTGCCAGCAGCCCCGAGACGGACGAGCAGTACTTC. Its protein is CASSPETDEQYF.

Written as DNA, the CDR3 is TGTGCCAGTAGCCTCAATGTGAATTCACCCCTCCACTTT. This gives the protein CASSLNVNSPLHF. The chain uses TRBV19 and TRBJ1-6; no clear D. Germline CDR1 is LNHDA and CDR2 is SQIVND (reference sequence). Between the trimmed V and J ends, which lost 6 bases and 7 bases, there was a span of 10 bases. The CDR3 loop spans 13 amino acids.

This clonotype appeared a single time. This sequence joins TRBV5-6 and TRBJ2-3; no reliable D call. CDR1 is SGHDT, CDR2 YYEEEE, per germline. This CDR3 contains 14 residues. V gave up 2 bases and J gave up 0 bases, with 7 bases separating them. CDR3 coding DNA: TGTGCCAGCAGCTTTAGTGGTAGCACAGATACGCAGTATTTT. Amino acid sequence: CASSFSGSTDTQYF. Variable domain in full (rest from reference TRBV5-6 and TRBJ2-3): DAGVTQSPTHLIKTRGQQVTLRCSPKSGHDTVSWYQQALGQGPQFIFQYYEEEERQRGNFPDRFSGHQFPNYSSELNVNALLLGDSALYLCASSFSGSTDTQYFGPGTRLTVL.

The rearrangement links TRBV28 to TRBJ1-5, with D maybe TRBD1 (6 bases). The CDR3 loop spans 14 amino acids. The V and J ends lost 5 bases and 3 bases respectively, with 11 bases between them. Germline V gives CDR1 MDHEN, CDR2 SYDVKM. The CDR3 loop reads CASSSGGSNQPQHF. DNA for the CDR3: TGTGCCAGCAGTAGCGGGGGCTCCAATCAGCCCCAGCATTTT.

V usage is TRBV7-2 and J usage is TRBJ2-1, with 10 nucleotides matching TRBD2. The J segment lost 5 bases and the V segment lost 0 bases, leaving 10 bases of the junction unmatched. The V gene's germline CDR1 is SGHTA and CDR2 FQGNSA. This CDR3 is 18 amino acids long. CDR3 in DNA: TGTGCCAGCAGCTTAGCGATTATTGGGACTAGCGCTAACAATGAGCAGTTCTTC. Its protein is CASSLAIIGTSANNEQFF.

The chain combines TRBV19 with TRBJ2-6, with TRBD1 identical over 7 bases. With V trimmed by 6 bases and J by 0 bases, 5 bases remained unmatched. The CDR3 is made up of 16 amino acids. Per the germline V gene, CDR1 is LNHDA and CDR2 is SQIVND (reference sequence). Here the CDR3 reads CASSRQGNSGANVLTF. The CDR3 DNA is TGTGCCAGTAGCAGACAGGGAAACTCTGGGGCCAACGTCCTGACTTTC.

The chain combines TRBV27 with TRBJ1-2; D is undetermined. Germline V gives CDR1 MNHEY, CDR2 SMNVEV (reference sequence). The V end lost 7 bases, the J end lost 4 bases, and 28 bases lay between the germline ends. There are 18 residues in the CDR3. CDR3 in DNA: TGTGCCAGCACTACCCGACCGGGCTCGTCTTCGGAAATCTATGGCTACACCTTC. Residues: CASTTRPGSSSEIYGYTF.

The CDR3 loop is CASSLAFSRTTKNIQYF. In nucleotides, the CDR3 is TGTGCCAGCAGCTTAGCGTTCTCCAGGACAACCAAAAACATTCAGTACTTC. This chain links TRBV7-8 with TRBJ2-4, with a tentative D call TRBD1 (5 bases). Germline V gives CDR1 SGHVS, CDR2 FQNEAQ. The length of the CDR3 is 17 residues. The V end was cut by 0 bases, the J end by 2 bases, with 14 bases between.

This clonotype has only one observation. A read error may account for a junction end that differs from germline. This chain joins TRBV20-1 and TRBJ1-6; D possibly corresponds to TRBD1 (6 bases). CDR1 and CDR2 from the germline V gene are DFQATT and SNEGSKA (reference sequence). This CDR3 has 15 amino acids. The CDR3 here is CGATPGWDNNSPLHF. The DNA of the CDR3 is TGCGGTGCTACCCCAGGGTGGGACAATAATTCACCCCTCCACTTT.